The clone carrying this T cell receptor (beta chain) came up once. As yet, its antigen is unknown. The entry originates in a study of T cell clones after liver transplantation. Study context: Three of the eight recipients were HCV-positive; the rest had non-autoimmune, non-viral transplant indications. Without induction therapy, subjects received standard immunosuppression until 12-24 months post-transplant.

The study, taken as a whole, reports: A significant post-transplant drop in circulating graft-donor-reactive CD4 TCRbeta sequences occurred in most of the 8 subjects.

Produced via immunoSEQ multiplex PCR; TCRdb's table is partial and in-frame only. Here the sample spans over 55,000 clones, around two thirds being singletons. Deletions cut 2 bases from V and 7 bases from J, with 10 bases between. CDR1 is SGHDT and CDR2 is YYEEEE in the germline V gene. This CDR3 is 13 amino acids long. The source material was CD4+ T cells from blood, sampled at the roughly 16-month timepoint. The sequence was collected from a human patient who received a liver transplant. Among the T cells, some may be from the graft donor. V gene TRBV5-6 combines with J gene TRBJ1-5; D unresolved. CDR3: CASSFAREQPQHF. The CDR3 nucleotides read TGTGCCAGCAGCTTTGCTAGGGAACAGCCCCAGCATTTT.